The entry below describes one T cell receptor beta chain. Its matching antigen is unknown. A read error may produce the germline difference seen at one junction end. TCRdb re-called the 5' RACE reads with MiXCR, one entry per CDR3 protein. The table lists over 200,000 distinct CDR3 sequences, around 10% of them singletons. The CDR3 is 15 amino acids. Looked up from germline, CDR1 is LGHDT and CDR2 is YNNKEL (reference sequence). The data stem from a study of identical twins. General study results and limits: Its conclusions, products of cross-sectional statistical analysis, did not come from following the same donors. Out-of-frame alpha sequences shared by twins were enriched for low generation probability. Out-of-frame TCR alpha sharing in monozygotic twins exceeded recombination model predictions. Invariant MAIT and iNKT cells may have partly biased zero-insertion analyses.

The material sequenced was memory (CD45RO+) T cells sorted from blood. The sequence was collected from a young woman in good health. J is TRBJ2-5 and V is TRBV3-1; no definite D call. CDR3 residues: CASSQDPPSQETQYF. The CDR3 region has the DNA TGTGCCAGCAGTCAAGATCCCCCGAGCCAAGAGACCCAGTACTTC.